The present T cell receptor beta chain was sequenced within a study of cytomegalovirus exposure and HLA in healthy donors. The CDR3 sequence is 15 residues long. Trimming took 5 bases from V and 0 from J, leaving 14 bases between them. Per the germline V gene, CDR1 is SGHVS and CDR2 is FQNEAQ. Notes on the study in general: Per published reports, the classifier diagnosed cytomegalovirus status with high specificity and sensitivity. Among TCR beta chains, those listed as cytomegalovirus-associated numbered some 170.

With regard to this clone: Its antigen is not known.

Repertoires were generated with immunoSEQ multiplex PCR, while TCRdb's copy carries only in-frame clones and drops some. The sample includes over 200,000 clones, around nine tenths of them seen just once. This clonotype originated in a woman under 30 in good health and CMV-seronegative. The genes are TRBV7-8 and TRBJ2-7, with D possibly TRBD2 on 6 matching bases. Sequencing was performed on PBMCs. This CDR3 reads CASSPPEGYSYEQYF. In nucleotides, the CDR3 is TGTGCCAGCAGCCCACCGGAGGGGTACTCCTACGAGCAGTACTTC.